These 31 T cell receptor beta chains share one sample of origin, sequenced in a study of technical replicates of blood from a few donors. Sequencing used immunoSEQ multiplex PCR; TCRdb keeps in-frame clones, though not all of them. The repertoire holds 55,000 to 75,000 clones, with 75% to 90% as singletons. Material: PBMCs. These receptors came from a human donor in good health. Some clones in this sample may be carry-over from other donors' samples.

This clone showed up just once. J is TRBJ2-5 and V is TRBV29-1, with 8 positions matching TRBD1. Germline V gene lookup returns CDR1 SQVTM and CDR2 ANQGSEA. Germline trimming cut 3 bases from V and 4 bases from J; bases unmatched to any gene: 4. The CDR3 is made up of 13 amino acids. The CDR3 is CSVERTGRETQYF. For the CDR3, the DNA is TGCAGCGTTGAGAGGACAGGGAGAGAGACCCAGTACTTC.

J is TRBJ2-7 and V is TRBV19; 8 bases align to TRBD1. Trimming at V came to 5 bases and at J to 4 bases, leaving 7 bases not matched to a gene. The CDR3 has 14 amino acids. Germline V gene lookup returns CDR1 LNHDA and CDR2 SQIVND (reference sequence). DNA of the CDR3: TGTGCCAGTAGTGCCCCACAGGGGGATTACGAGCAGTACTTC. The encoded protein is CASSAPQGDYEQYF.

The chain joins TRBV29-1 to TRBJ1-3; D not certain. The CDR3 has 15 residues. Deletions cut 0 bases from V and 2 bases from J, with 11 bases between. CDR1 SQVTM and CDR2 ANQGSEA come from the germline V gene. This CDR3 is CSVEESRGTGNTIYF. The CDR3 DNA reads as TGCAGCGTTGAAGAGTCCCGGGGAACTGGAAACACCATATATTTT. The full variable domain, with the rest looked up from reference TRBV29-1 and TRBJ1-3, is SAVISQKPSRDICQRGTSLTIQCQVDSQVTMMFWYRQQPGQSLTLIATANQGSEATYESGFVIDKFPISRPNLTFSTLTVSNMSPEDSSIYLCSVEESRGTGNTIYFGEGSWLTVV.

The chain uses TRBV6-1 and TRBJ2-5; weak D call: TRBD1 (7 bases). The CDR3 totals 17 residues. CDR1 and CDR2 from the germline V gene are MNHNS and SASEGT. Trimming removed 5 bases from V and 7 bases from J, with 26 bases in between. This CDR3 is CASSQGRQGHWGGTQYF. Written as DNA, the CDR3 is TGTGCCAGCAGTCAAGGTCGACAGGGACATTGGGGAGGGACCCAGTACTTC.

The V call is TRBV5-1, the J call TRBJ2-3; D unclear. The V end was cut by 4 bases, the J end by 6 bases, with 12 bases between. The germline gives CDR1 SGHRS, CDR2 YFSETQ. The CDR3 covers 13 residues. The CDR3 loop reads CASSRSDPDTQYF. CDR3 in DNA: TGCGCCAGCAGCCGGAGTGATCCGGATACGCAGTATTTT.

This chain joins TRBV7-2 and TRBJ2-2, with TRBD2 matching 7 bases. Germline V lookup: CDR1 SGHTA, CDR2 FQGNSA. The CDR3 spans 16 residues. Germline trimming cut 7 bases from V and 1 base from J; bases unmatched to any gene: 9. In nucleotides, the CDR3 is TGTGCCAGCACCATCATCGGGGGGAAGAACACCGGGGAGCTGTTTTTT. Amino acids: CASTIIGGKNTGELFF. Using reference TRBV7-2 and TRBJ2-2 for the parts outside the CDR3, the full variable domain is GAGVSQSPSNKVTEKGKDVELRCDPISGHTALYWYRQSLGQGLEFLIYFQGNSAPDKSGLPSDRFSAERTGGSVSTLTIQRTQQEDSAVYLCASTIIGGKNTGELFFGEGSRLTVL.

The CDR3: CASRYRGSGSYEQYF. The CDR3 coding sequence is TGTGCCAGCAGGTACAGGGGATCGGGGTCCTACGAGCAGTACTTC. The chain joins TRBV27 to TRBJ2-7, with 7 bases that match TRBD1. CDR3 length: 15 residues. J was trimmed by 1 base and V by 6 bases; bases with no gene match: 9. Germline loops: CDR1 MNHEY, CDR2 SMNVEV (reference sequence).

This sequence joins TRBV23-1 and TRBJ2-7; 10 bases fit TRBD1. TRBV23-1 counts as an open reading frame of uncertain function. V shed 6 bases, J shed 1 base, and the junction held 6 bases outside the gene matches. The length of the CDR3 is 15 residues. The DNA of the CDR3 is TGCGCCAGCAGCCGGGACAGGGGATTGTCCTACGAGCAGTACTTC. It is translated as CASSRDRGLSYEQYF.

The chain carries TRBV5-5 and TRBJ2-2, with a tentative D call TRBD2 (6 bases). V was cut by 4 bases and J by 2 bases, with 12 bases left in between. Germline V gene sequence: CDR1 SGHKS, CDR2 YYEKEE (reference sequence). The CDR3 contains 15 residues. The CDR3 protein is CASSRDSLNTGELFF. CDR3 in DNA: TGTGCCAGCAGCCGGGACTCCTTAAACACCGGGGAGCTGTTTTTT.

The CDR3 DNA reads TGTGCCAGCAGCCCCAGGGAAGACCGTGAAAAACTGTTTTTT. This codes for CASSPREDREKLFF. The chain couples TRBV7-8 to TRBJ1-4; tentative D call: TRBD1 (5 bases). V lost 5 bases to trimming and J lost 7 bases, with 14 bases between them. This CDR3 has 14 amino acids. Per the germline V gene, CDR1 is SGHVS and CDR2 is FQNEAQ. Using reference TRBV7-8 and TRBJ1-4 for the parts outside the CDR3, the full variable domain is GAGVSQSPRYKVAKRGQDVALRCDPISGHVSLFWYQQALGQGPEFLTYFQNEAQLDKSGLPSDRFFAERPEGSVSTLKIQRTQQEDSAVYLCASSPREDREKLFFGSGTQLSVL.

The chain employs TRBV7-3 and TRBJ2-7; 8 positions agree with TRBD2. Germline V CDR1 and CDR2: SGHTA, FQGTGA. V lost 5 bases, J lost 6 bases, and 6 bases stayed unmatched. The CDR3 sequence is 13 residues long. CDR3 nucleotides: TGTGCCAGCAGCCCAGGGACTAGATCCGAGCAGTACTTC. Its protein is CASSPGTRSEQYF.

V and J are TRBV4-3 and TRBJ2-1; TRBD2 matches 16 bases. Germline V gene sequence: CDR1 LGHNA, CDR2 YSLEER. The CDR3 spans 15 residues. The trim removed 7 bases at V and 8 bases at J, leaving 5 bases unmatched. The CDR3, as DNA: TGCGCCAGCACCCACGGGACTAGCGGGAGGGATGAGCAGTTCTTC. Translation: CASTHGTSGRDEQFF.

The chain uses TRBV5-1 and TRBJ1-2; no firm D call. Germline CDR1 and CDR2: SGHRS and YFSETQ. This CDR3 region has 18 residues. Trimming stripped 0 bases from V and 4 bases from J, with 22 bases between. The CDR3 sequence: CASSLEPLMTGTSYGYTF. Written as DNA, the CDR3 is TGCGCCAGCAGCTTGGAGCCCCTCATGACGGGAACCTCCTATGGCTACACCTTC.

CDR3: CASSSYRAFHTEAFF. Written as DNA, the CDR3 is TGTGCCAGCAGCTCATACAGGGCTTTTCACACTGAAGCTTTCTTT. The chain recombines TRBV7-2 with TRBJ1-1; weak D call: TRBD1 (6 bases). CDR1 is SGHTA and CDR2 is FQGNSA in the germline V gene. This CDR3 region has 15 residues. Trimming removed 4 bases from V and 3 bases from J, with 15 bases in between. Full variable domain (missing parts from reference TRBV7-2 and TRBJ1-1): GAGVSQSPSNKVTEKGKDVELRCDPISGHTALYWYRQSLGQGLEFLIYFQGNSAPDKSGLPSDRFSAERTGGSVSTLTIQRTQQEDSAVYLCASSSYRAFHTEAFFGQGTRLTVV.

The rearrangement joins TRBV15 to TRBJ2-2, with 10 bases that match TRBD2. The CDR3 loop spans 14 amino acids. Trimming at V came to 7 bases and at J to 5 bases, leaving 4 bases not matched to a gene. Germline CDR1 is LNHNV and CDR2 is YYDKDF (reference sequence). CDR3 region: CATTIAGGTGELFF. In nucleotides, the CDR3 is TGTGCCACCACGATAGCGGGAGGAACCGGGGAGCTGTTTTTT.

The chain is built from TRBV7-9 and TRBJ1-6; 8 bases line up with TRBD1. V dropped 6 bases and J dropped 7; count of bases not matched to a gene: 5. Germline CDR1 and CDR2: SEHNR and FQNEAQ (reference sequence). CDR3 size: 14 residues. DNA for the CDR3: TGTGCCAGCAGGCTGACAGGGGAAAATTCACCCCTCCACTTT. The encoded protein is CASRLTGENSPLHF.

V usage is TRBV5-6 and J usage is TRBJ2-1; TRBD1 is a possible D gene (8 bases). The CDR3 length is 15 residues. Trimming pared 1 base from V and 7 bases from J, leaving 15 bases between. The germline gives CDR1 SGHDT, CDR2 YYEEEE. This CDR3 reads CASSLTGGVRNEQFF. The CDR3 DNA sequence: TGTGCCAGCAGCTTGACAGGGGGGGTGCGGAATGAGCAGTTCTTC.

The genes are TRBV7-9 and TRBJ1-1, with D perhaps TRBD1 (5 bases). CDR1 is SEHNR, CDR2 FQNEAQ, per germline (reference sequence). The V and J ends lost 2 bases and 1 base respectively, with 14 bases between them. The CDR3 loop spans 16 amino acids. CDR3 DNA: TGTGCCAGCAGCTTAAGTTCGGTCGGGGGGAACACTGAAGCTTTCTTT. Its protein product is CASSLSSVGGNTEAFF.

The rearrangement links TRBV2 to TRBJ2-7, with 7 bases that match TRBD1. Germline CDR1 and CDR2: SNHLY and FYNNEI. V gave up 6 bases and J gave up 0 bases; unmatched junction bases: 8. This CDR3 comprises 15 residues. This chain's CDR3 is CASRSLRDSSYEQYF. DNA of the CDR3: TGTGCCAGCAGATCCTTACGGGACAGCTCCTACGAGCAGTACTTC. Looking up the rest from reference TRBV2 and TRBJ2-7 gives the full variable domain: EPEVTQTPSHQVTQMGQEVILRCVPISNHLYFYWYRQILGQKVEFLVSFYNNEISEKSEIFDDQFSVERPDGSNFTLKIRSTKLEDSAMYFCASRSLRDSSYEQYFGPGTRLTVT.

The chain couples TRBV14 to TRBJ1-1; D call uncertain. The germline gives CDR1 SGHDN, CDR2 FVKESK. With 3 bases removed from V and 3 bases from J, the gap between germline ends came to 8 bases. This CDR3 comprises 13 residues. The CDR3 is CASSQQQDTEAFF. In DNA form, the CDR3 reads TGTGCCAGCAGCCAGCAGCAGGACACTGAAGCTTTCTTT.

A single count supports this clone. The chain employs TRBV9 and TRBJ2-7, with 8 bases fitting TRBD2. The CDR3 consists of 14 residues. The V and J ends lost 3 bases and 2 bases, in that order; junction bases with no gene match: 4. Germline V CDR1 and CDR2: SGDLS, YYNGEE. The CDR3 is CASSATSDTYEQYF. Written as DNA, the CDR3 is TGTGCCAGCAGCGCGACTAGCGACACCTACGAGCAGTACTTC.

The CDR3 DNA reads TGTGCCAGCAGCTTAGGGCAGGGCTTGCATGGCTACACCTTC. This sequence encodes CASSLGQGLHGYTF. This chain uses TRBV7-2 with TRBJ1-2, with TRBD1 as a possible D gene (5 bases). The length of the CDR3 is 14 residues. Trimming removed 1 base from V and 6 bases from J, with 12 bases in between. Germline CDR1 is SGHTA and CDR2 is FQGNSA.

For the CDR3, the DNA is TGTGCCAGCGCGGAGGGGCAGGGTCAGACCCAGTACTTC. Protein: CASAEGQGQTQYF. This chain uses TRBV9 with TRBJ2-5, with D tentatively TRBD2 (6 bases). Trimming took off 7 bases at V and 6 bases at J, with 16 bases between the two ends. This CDR3 has 13 residues. Germline loops: CDR1 SGDLS, CDR2 YYNGEE.

The rearrangement uses TRBV6-5 and TRBJ2-5; 8 bases fit TRBD2. The CDR3 is 13 amino acids. Trimming removed 6 bases from V and 5 bases from J; junction bases left unmatched: 5. Germline CDR1 MNHEY, CDR2 SVGAGI. This chain's CDR3 is CASRGPGGETQYF. In DNA form, the CDR3 reads TGTGCCAGCAGAGGTCCGGGGGGGGAGACCCAGTACTTC.

The chain recombines TRBV7-2 with TRBJ1-5; unclear D gene. This CDR3 spans 15 amino acids. V gave up 5 bases and J gave up 11 bases, with 22 bases separating them. Germline-derived CDR1 and CDR2 are SGHTA and FQGNSA. CDR3 nucleotides: TGTGCCAGCAGCCTACGGCCGGGCCTGGACGGGACCCAGCATTTT. Residues: CASSLRPGLDGTQHF.

The chain employs TRBV25-1 and TRBJ2-3; 9 nucleotides agree with TRBD1. Germline CDR1 reads MGHDK; CDR2 reads SYGVNS. This CDR3 contains 15 residues. The junction had 4 bases not matched to a gene; V was cut back by 2 bases and J by 4 bases. The CDR3: CASSEVGTGSDTQYF. The CDR3 DNA reads as TGTGCCAGCAGTGAAGTAGGGACAGGGTCAGATACGCAGTATTTT.

CDR3: CASRQGAATEAFF. In DNA, the CDR3 is TGTGCCAGCAGACAGGGGGCGGCCACTGAAGCTTTCTTT. The genes are TRBV6-5 and TRBJ1-1, with 9 bases identical to TRBD1. J lost 4 bases, V lost 6 bases, and 3 bases had no gene match. The CDR3 consists of 13 residues. Germline CDR1 and CDR2: MNHEY and SVGAGI.

This chain uses TRBV18 with TRBJ1-3; D unclear. The length of the CDR3 is 16 residues. Germline V gene lookup returns CDR1 KGHSH and CDR2 LQKENI. V gave up 3 bases and J gave up 1 base, with 13 bases separating them. The CDR3 nucleotides read TGTGCCAGCTCACCTCTCGGGGTGGGATCTGGAAACACCATATATTTT. Amino acid sequence: CASSPLGVGSGNTIYF.

The chain recombines TRBV4-3 with TRBJ1-6; D not resolved. V lost 1 base to trimming and J lost 3 bases, with 7 bases between them. Germline CDR1 reads LGHNA; CDR2 reads YSLEER. This CDR3 is 15 amino acids long. The DNA of the CDR3 is TGCGCCAGCAGCCAAGGCTCGGGCTATAATTCACCCCTCCACTTT. It is translated as CASSQGSGYNSPLHF.

The V gene is TRBV30, the J gene TRBJ1-6; 9 bases fit TRBD1. With V trimmed by 3 bases and J by 7 bases, 4 bases remained unmatched. CDR3 size: 14 residues. Per the germline V gene, CDR1 is GTSNPN and CDR2 is SVGIG (reference sequence). The CDR3 DNA reads TGTGCCTGGAGAGGGACAGGGAACAATTCACCCCTCCACTTT. It is translated as CAWRGTGNNSPLHF.

This clone occurred once. The gene calls are TRBV18 and TRBJ2-3; D is ambiguous. The V end lost 8 bases, the J end lost 4 bases, and 16 bases lay between the germline ends. The CDR3 totals 14 residues. From germline, CDR1 is KGHSH and CDR2 LQKENI. The CDR3 DNA is TGTGCCAGCACCTACTACGACCCGCCAGATACGCAGTATTTT. Translation: CASTYYDPPDTQYF.